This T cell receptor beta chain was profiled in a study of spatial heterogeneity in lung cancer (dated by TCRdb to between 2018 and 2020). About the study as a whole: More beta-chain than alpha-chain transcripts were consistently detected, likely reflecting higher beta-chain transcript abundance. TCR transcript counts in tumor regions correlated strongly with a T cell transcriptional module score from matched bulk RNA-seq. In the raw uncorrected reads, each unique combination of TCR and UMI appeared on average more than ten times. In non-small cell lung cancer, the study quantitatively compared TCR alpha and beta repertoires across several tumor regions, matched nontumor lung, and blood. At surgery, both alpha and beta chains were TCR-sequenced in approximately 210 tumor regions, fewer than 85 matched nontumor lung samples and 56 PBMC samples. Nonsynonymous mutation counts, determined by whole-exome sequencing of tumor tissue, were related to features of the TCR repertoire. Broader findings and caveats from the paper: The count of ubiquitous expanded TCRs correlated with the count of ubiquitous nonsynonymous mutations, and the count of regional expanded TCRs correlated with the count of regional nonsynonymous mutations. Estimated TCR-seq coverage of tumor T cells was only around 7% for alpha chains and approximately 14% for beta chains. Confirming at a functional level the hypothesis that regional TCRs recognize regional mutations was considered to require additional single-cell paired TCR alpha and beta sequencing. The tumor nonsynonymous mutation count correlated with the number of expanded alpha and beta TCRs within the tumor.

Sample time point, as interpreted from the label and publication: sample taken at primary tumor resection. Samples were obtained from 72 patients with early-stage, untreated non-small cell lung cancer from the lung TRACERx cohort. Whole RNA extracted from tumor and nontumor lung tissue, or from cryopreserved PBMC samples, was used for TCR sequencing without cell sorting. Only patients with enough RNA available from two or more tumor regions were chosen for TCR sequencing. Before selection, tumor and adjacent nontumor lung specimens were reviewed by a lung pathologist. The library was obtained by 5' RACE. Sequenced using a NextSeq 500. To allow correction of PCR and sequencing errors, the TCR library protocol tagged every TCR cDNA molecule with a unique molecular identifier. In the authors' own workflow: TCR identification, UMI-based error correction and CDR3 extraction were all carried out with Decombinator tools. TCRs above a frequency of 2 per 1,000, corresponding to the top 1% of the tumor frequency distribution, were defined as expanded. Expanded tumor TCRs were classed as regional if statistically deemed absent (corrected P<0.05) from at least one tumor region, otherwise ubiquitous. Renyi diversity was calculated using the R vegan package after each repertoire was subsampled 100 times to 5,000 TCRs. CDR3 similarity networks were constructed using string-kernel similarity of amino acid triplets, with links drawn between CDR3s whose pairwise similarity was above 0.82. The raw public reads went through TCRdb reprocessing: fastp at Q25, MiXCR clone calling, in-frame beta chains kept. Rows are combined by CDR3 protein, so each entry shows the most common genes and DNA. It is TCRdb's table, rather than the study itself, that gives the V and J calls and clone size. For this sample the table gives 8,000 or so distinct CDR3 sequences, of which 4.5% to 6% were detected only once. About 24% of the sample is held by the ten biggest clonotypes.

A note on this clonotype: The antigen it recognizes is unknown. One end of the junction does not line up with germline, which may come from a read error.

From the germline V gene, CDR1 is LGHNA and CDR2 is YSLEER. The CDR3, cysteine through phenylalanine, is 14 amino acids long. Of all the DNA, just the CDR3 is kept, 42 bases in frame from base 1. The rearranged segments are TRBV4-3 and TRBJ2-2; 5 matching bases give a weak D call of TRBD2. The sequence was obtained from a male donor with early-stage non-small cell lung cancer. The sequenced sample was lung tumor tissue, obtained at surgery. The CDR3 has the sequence CASSQDPNTGELLF. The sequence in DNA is TGCGCCAGCAGCCAAGACCCTAACACCGGGGAGCTGCTTTTT.